These 32 T cell receptor beta chains were all obtained from the same sample, sequenced in a study of identifying expanded T cells in peripheral blood. The data were produced by immunoSEQ multiplex PCR, yet TCRdb's version contains in-frame clones alone and is incomplete. Among 70,000 to 95,000 clones listed, roughly 89% were seen once. The sequenced material came from blood. The receptors here all came from a person between 18 and 75 years old in good health.

This clone has only a few counts. The CDR3 here is CASRYRRLRPQHF. The CDR3 DNA reads as TGTGCCAGCAGATACAGGCGTTTGAGGCCCCAGCATTTT. This chain connects TRBV2 to TRBJ1-5, with D possibly matching TRBD1 (5 bases). The V gene's germline CDR1 is SNHLY and CDR2 FYNNEI. The CDR3 consists of 13 residues. V was shortened by 6 bases and J by 9 bases, with 15 bases between the two germline ends.

The rearrangement joins TRBV7-9 to TRBJ1-2; tentatively, D is TRBD1 (5 bases). V was shortened by 5 bases and J by 3 bases, with 10 bases between the two germline ends. Germline V lookup: CDR1 SEHNR, CDR2 FQNEAQ (reference sequence). The CDR3 has 13 residues. The CDR3 sequence: CASSPGTYYGYTF. For the CDR3, the DNA is TGTGCCAGCAGCCCTGGGACCTACTATGGCTACACCTTC.

The chain combines TRBV19 with TRBJ1-5, with 7 bases lining up with TRBD1. After removal of 3 bases from V and 5 bases from J, the junction contained 16 bases not matched to a gene. This CDR3 spans 18 amino acids. Germline V gene lookup returns CDR1 LNHDA and CDR2 SQIVND (reference sequence). The CDR3 sequence is CASSMRGQGSNFHQPQHF. In DNA, the CDR3 is TGTGCCAGTAGTATGAGGGGGCAGGGGTCCAATTTCCATCAGCCCCAGCATTTT.

The genes are TRBV6-6 and TRBJ2-5; a possible D gene is TRBD2 (7 bases). Deletions cut 2 bases from V and 0 bases from J, with 10 bases between. From germline, CDR1 is MNHNY and CDR2 SVGAGI (reference sequence). The length of the CDR3 is 15 residues. CDR3 amino acids: CASSYGGANQETQYF. Here the CDR3 DNA reads TGTGCCAGCAGTTACGGGGGGGCAAACCAAGAGACCCAGTACTTC.

Notes on this clone: At one end the junction does not follow the germline gene, possibly because of a read error. The rearrangement links TRBV28 to TRBJ1-4, with a weak D call TRBD1 (5 bases). The V gene's germline CDR1 is MDHEN and CDR2 SYDVKM. The CDR3 is 15 residues long. CDR3 DNA sequence: TGTGTCAGCAGTCCACAGGCCGGGGCTAATGAAAAACTGTTTTTT. It specifies CVSSPQAGANEKLFF.

This clone was detected only once. The CDR3 DNA reads TGTGCCTGGACTAGCGGACTTCGCCAAGAGACCCAGTACTTC. The encoded protein is CAWTSGLRQETQYF. The V call is TRBV30, the J call TRBJ2-5; TRBD2 matches at 7 bases. The CDR3 spans 14 residues. Germline V lookup: CDR1 GTSNPN, CDR2 SVGIG (reference sequence). Trimming at V came to 4 bases and at J to 1 base, leaving 6 bases not matched to a gene.

The chain joins TRBV6-4 to TRBJ1-5; the match to TRBD1 covers 7 bases. V was clipped by 6 bases and J by 5 bases; unmatched bases: 4. Germline V gives CDR1 MRHNA, CDR2 SNTAGT. The CDR3 totals 13 residues. The CDR3 DNA is TGTGCCAGCAGCGCCCAGGGGGATCAGCCCCAGCATTTT. This sequence encodes CASSAQGDQPQHF.

This chain uses TRBV6-1 with TRBJ2-7; D ambiguous. Trimming took off 10 bases at V and 2 bases at J, with 6 bases between the two ends. In germline, CDR1 is MNHNS, CDR2 SASEGT. This CDR3 comprises 10 residues. This CDR3 reads CATSAYEQYF. The CDR3, as DNA: TGTGCCACGTCGGCCTACGAGCAGTACTTC.

V and J are TRBV5-1 and TRBJ2-1, with D maybe TRBD1 (5 bases). From germline, CDR1 is SGHRS and CDR2 YFSETQ. CDR3 length: 16 amino acids. With 2 bases removed from V and 9 bases from J, the gap between germline ends came to 21 bases. The DNA for the CDR3 is TGCGCCAGCAGCTTTCCCCCTTGGACAAGCCAGAGTGAGCAGTTCTTC. As protein: CASSFPPWTSQSEQFF. The complete variable domain, with remaining parts taken from reference TRBV5-1 and TRBJ2-1, reads KAGVTQTPRYLIKTRGQQVTLSCSPISGHRSVSWYQQTPGQGLQFLFEYFSETQRNKGNFPGRFSGRQFSNSRSEMNVSTLELGDSALYLCASSFPPWTSQSEQFFGPGTRLTVL.

The chain employs TRBV28 and TRBJ1-3; a possible D gene is TRBD1 (5 bases). Germline V CDR1 and CDR2: MDHEN, SYDVKM. V lost 4 bases to trimming and J lost 0 bases, with 10 bases between them. CDR3 size: 15 residues. CDR3 region: CASSSWGYSGNTIYF. CDR3 in DNA: TGTGCCAGCAGTTCCTGGGGGTACTCTGGAAACACCATATATTTT.

V and J are TRBV5-1 and TRBJ1-1, with D possibly being TRBD1 (5 bases). Germline V gives CDR1 SGHRS, CDR2 YFSETQ. This CDR3 spans 14 amino acids. V was cut by 1 base and J by 5 bases, with 12 bases left in between. The CDR3 nucleotides are TGCGCCAGCAGCTTGTCCCTCGAGGGGACTGAAGCTTTCTTT. Translating gives CASSLSLEGTEAFF.

The chain combines TRBV30 with TRBJ2-6; D gene ambiguous. Germline-derived CDR1 and CDR2 are GTSNPN and SVGIG (reference sequence). The CDR3 totals 13 residues. The CDR3 bases are TGTGCGGGAAGAGGCTCTGGGGCCAACGTCCTGACTTTC. It specifies CAGRGSGANVLTF.

V gene TRBV7-8 combines with J gene TRBJ2-1; D possibly corresponds to TRBD2 (5 bases). Germline V CDR1 and CDR2: SGHVS, FQNEAQ. The ends were cut back, 5 bases at V and 2 bases at J, with 19 bases in the middle. The CDR3 loop spans 17 amino acids. CDR3 nucleotides: TGTGCCAGCAGCCCGAGCGGTTCAATAAGGACCTACAATGAGCAGTTCTTC. Its protein is CASSPSGSIRTYNEQFF.

J is TRBJ1-1 and V is TRBV2; tentatively, D is TRBD1 (5 bases). Germline values: CDR1 SNHLY, CDR2 FYNNEI. CDR3 length equals 13 residues. V gave up 5 bases and J gave up 3 bases, with 10 bases separating them. CDR3 region: CASSQGWDTEAFF. The CDR3 DNA follows: TGTGCCAGCAGTCAGGGTTGGGACACTGAAGCTTTCTTT.

This chain links TRBV2 with TRBJ1-5; D remains ambiguous. The CDR3 loop spans 15 amino acids. V was trimmed by 5 bases and J by 0 bases, leaving 11 bases between them. The germline CDR1 and CDR2 sequences are SNHLY and FYNNEI. The CDR3 nucleotides are TGTGCCAGCAGTAGGATGGGGAATAGCAATCAGCCCCAGCATTTT. It encodes CASSRMGNSNQPQHF.

The chain recombines TRBV18 with TRBJ2-1; TRBD2 might be the D (5 bases). Trimming left V 3 bases short and J 4 bases short, with 10 bases between. The CDR3 has 14 residues. The germline V gene has CDR1 KGHSH and CDR2 LQKENI. CDR3 sequence reads: CASSPLLVYNEQFF. For the CDR3, the DNA is TGTGCCAGCTCACCCCTACTAGTTTACAATGAGCAGTTCTTC.

The chain couples TRBV25-1 to TRBJ2-1; 13 bases are shared with TRBD2. Germline CDR1 MGHDK, CDR2 SYGVNS. The CDR3 is made up of 16 amino acids. V lost 1 base to trimming and J lost 3 bases; unmatched junction nucleotides: 0. CDR3 loop: CASSEWTSGSYNEQFF. The CDR3 nucleotides read TGTGCCAGCAGTGAATGGACTAGCGGGAGCTACAATGAGCAGTTCTTC.

The rearrangement joins TRBV13 to TRBJ1-6; possibly TRBD1 for D (6 bases). V gave up 5 bases and J gave up 4 bases, with 18 bases separating them. The germline CDR1 and CDR2 sequences are PRHDT and FYEKMQ (reference sequence). The CDR3 has 17 residues. CDR3 sequence: CASSHLRGGSYNSPLHF. CDR3 nucleotide sequence: TGTGCCAGCAGCCACCTTCGGGGGGGCAGTTATAATTCACCCCTCCACTTT.

The chain combines TRBV11-2 with TRBJ2-7; 7 bases map to TRBD2. The CDR3 totals 17 residues. Looked up from germline, CDR1 is SGHAT and CDR2 is FQNNGV. V was pared by 2 bases and J by 2 bases, with 12 bases of the junction left unmatched. The CDR3 reads CASSLWFSAGAPYEQYF. As DNA, the CDR3 is TGTGCCAGCAGCTTATGGTTTTCGGCGGGAGCGCCCTACGAGCAGTACTTC.

V is TRBV5-1 and J is TRBJ1-1; D gene ambiguous. Trimming took off 7 bases at V and 3 bases at J, with 7 bases between the two ends. This CDR3 has 11 residues. CDR1 is SGHRS, CDR2 YFSETQ, per germline. The CDR3 DNA reads as TGCGCCAGCGCTGAAGACACTGAAGCTTTCTTT. As protein: CASAEDTEAFF.

The rearrangement joins TRBV29-1 to TRBJ1-2; the D is unclear. V was shortened by 7 bases and J by 3 bases, with 21 bases between the two germline ends. Germline V lookup: CDR1 SQVTM, CDR2 ANQGSEA. This CDR3 has 15 residues. Here the CDR3 reads CSASYPAVVYYGYTF. The CDR3 nucleotides read TGCAGCGCCTCTTACCCCGCTGTTGTGTACTATGGCTACACCTTC.

The chain joins TRBV11-2 to TRBJ1-5; D gene unclear. CDR3 length: 15 residues. The V and J ends lost 1 base and 5 bases respectively, with 12 bases between them. Germline V gives CDR1 SGHAT, CDR2 FQNNGV. DNA for the CDR3: TGTGCCAGCAGCTTAGTGGCGGGTAAGGATCAGCCCCAGCATTTT. Encoded protein: CASSLVAGKDQPQHF.

V is TRBV9 and J is TRBJ2-3, with a tentative D call TRBD2 (5 bases). Germline CDR1 and CDR2: SGDLS and YYNGEE. Trimming cost V 2 bases and J 0 bases, with 10 bases left between them. The CDR3 loop spans 15 amino acids. The CDR3 nucleotides are TGTGCCAGCAGCGTCGAACAGCGGAGCACAGATACGCAGTATTTT. Amino acid sequence: CASSVEQRSTDTQYF.

Only one count was recorded for this clone. The chain has TRBV30 and TRBJ1-6; TRBD1 is a possible D gene (6 bases). The CDR3 spans 14 residues. Germline V gene lookup returns CDR1 GTSNPN and CDR2 SVGIG (reference sequence). Trimming took off 2 bases at V and 1 base at J, with 6 bases between the two ends. DNA for the CDR3: TGTGCCTGGAGTACAGGGTCCTATAATTCACCCCTCCACTTT. Residues: CAWSTGSYNSPLHF. Filled out from reference TRBV30 and TRBJ1-6, the complete variable domain reads SQTIHQWPATLVQPVGSPLSLECTVEGTSNPNLYWYRQAAGRGLQLLFYSVGIGQISSEVPQNLSASRPQDRQFILSSKKLLLSDSGFYLCAWSTGSYNSPLHFGNGTRLTVT.

The chain joins TRBV21-1 to TRBJ2-7. TRBV21-1 has pseudogene status. This CDR3 has 19 amino acids. CDR3 region: CASSTRGLLWDPSSYEQYF. The CDR3 DNA reads TGTGCCAGCAGCACAAGAGGTCTTTTATGGGACCCGAGCTCCTACGAGCAGTACTTC.

The CDR3: CASMVGGAGMNTEAFF. In DNA form, the CDR3 reads TGTGCCAGCATGGTCGGGGGCGCCGGGATGAACACTGAAGCTTTCTTT. The chain combines TRBV28 with TRBJ1-1; tentative D call: TRBD1 (6 bases). CDR3 length equals 16 residues. CDR1 is MDHEN, CDR2 SYDVKM, per germline. Trimming took off 7 bases at V and 0 bases at J, with 18 bases between the two ends.

The rearrangement joins TRBV13 to TRBJ2-1; 8 bases are shared with TRBD1. This CDR3 region has 17 residues. With 3 bases clipped from V and 7 bases from J, the junction kept 14 bases outside the gene matches. Looked up from germline, CDR1 is PRHDT and CDR2 is FYEKMQ (reference sequence). The CDR3 spells CASSFRSRTGPSNEQFF. The CDR3 nucleotides read TGTGCCAGCAGCTTTCGGAGTCGGACAGGGCCCTCTAATGAGCAGTTCTTC.

The genes are TRBV4-1 and TRBJ2-6, with 11 nucleotides matching TRBD2. Germline V gene data show CDR1 as MGHRA and CDR2 as YSYEKL. CDR3 size: 20 residues. The J segment lost 0 bases and the V segment lost 4 bases, leaving 11 bases of the junction unmatched. CDR3 residues: CASSRVTSGGRSSGANVLTF. The CDR3 DNA is TGCGCCAGCAGCCGAGTAACTAGCGGGGGCCGCAGCTCTGGGGCCAACGTCCTGACTTTC.

Notes on this clone: Other DNA sequences in the same sample also yield this CDR3. The V and J genes are TRBV18 and TRBJ2-5, with D unclear. Trimming removed 0 bases from V and 1 base from J, with 6 bases in between. The germline gives CDR1 KGHSH, CDR2 LQKENI. This CDR3 has 14 residues. The CDR3 nucleotides read TGTGCCAGCTCACCACCCTCGGTCCAAGAGACCCAGTACTTC. Its protein product is CASSPPSVQETQYF. The entire variable domain, with the rest obtained from reference TRBV18 and TRBJ2-5, is as follows: NAGVMQNPRHLVRRRGQEARLRCSPMKGHSHVYWYRQLPEEGLKFMVYLQKENIIDESGMPKERFSAEFPKEGPSILRIQQVVRGDSAAYFCASSPPSVQETQYFGPGTRLLVL.

The chain has TRBV27 and TRBJ2-7; TRBD2 matches at 10 bases. Trimming at V came to 2 bases and at J to 3 bases, leaving 7 bases not matched to a gene. Germline CDR1 reads MNHEY; CDR2 reads SMNVEV (reference sequence). This CDR3 is 16 amino acids long. The CDR3 bases are TGTGCCAGCAGTTTAAGGCCTAGCGGGAGACTCTACGAGCAGTACTTC. It translates to CASSLRPSGRLYEQYF.

The chain joins TRBV6-1 to TRBJ2-7; D unclear. The length of the CDR3 is 15 residues. Germline loops: CDR1 MNHNS, CDR2 SASEGT. With 6 bases removed from V and 2 bases from J, the gap between germline ends came to 17 bases. The CDR3 DNA follows: TGTGCCAGCAGCGTGGAAGTTTGGGTGGCCTACGAGCAGTACTTC. Its translation: CASSVEVWVAYEQYF.

J is TRBJ1-1 and V is TRBV5-1; 9 bases agree with TRBD1. Germline V lookup: CDR1 SGHRS, CDR2 YFSETQ. The CDR3 loop spans 17 amino acids. The junction had 9 bases not matched to a gene; V was cut back by 2 bases and J by 1 base. The CDR3 bases are TGCGCCAGCAGCTTTGACCTGACAGGGGGAGCGAACACTGAAGCTTTCTTT. This codes for CASSFDLTGGANTEAFF.